This T cell receptor beta chain was recovered during a study of CD8 T cells in Susac syndrome (dated by TCRdb to about 2019). About the investigation overall: Whether CD8+ T cell activation and differentiation in Susac syndrome was antigen driven was tested using repertoire sequencing. Clonality of the CD8+ T cell repertoire was compared between over ten healthy donors, approximately 14 Susac syndrome patients and about 15 multiple sclerosis patients.

The CDR3 goes from the cysteine to the phenylalanine over 17 residues. Just the 51-base CDR3 DNA is kept, in frame starting at base 1. V and J are truncated by 0 bases and 2 bases respectively, leaving an intervening sequence of 14 bases. Findings and caveats that apply to the study as a whole: The study acknowledged that relatively few individuals were included in the TCR sequencing and HLA analysis.

Peripheral blood CD8+ and CD4+ T cells from healthy donors, Susac syndrome patients and multiple sclerosis patients were profiled by high-throughput TCR beta sequencing. Healthy donors were included as age- and sex-matched controls. Bulk CD8+ and CD4+ T cells were purified by magnetic negative isolation, while CD8+ TEMRA cells were enriched using FACS. Blood was collected in EDTA tubes and processed within 24 hours, with PBMCs isolated through density gradient centrifugation. PBMCs intended for TCR sequencing were cryopreserved in liquid nitrogen and thawed later in a water bath at 37 degrees C. The sorted or isolated CD4+, CD8+ and CD8+ TEMRA cells had a purity of 90% or higher. RNA was extracted using the RNeasy kit, and roughly 0.45 to 1 ug of the RNA was reverse transcribed with random hexamers. TCR beta CDR3 regions were amplified with the immunoSEQ multiplex PCR assay covering 54 Vbeta and 13 Jbeta segments. PCR amplification bias was corrected using a synthetic template baseline for primer optimization and computational correction. Concerning the study's data processing: Reads were annotated to V, D and J genes according to IMGT and were analyzed with immunoSEQ Analyzer, with only productive sequences retained. Clonality was calculated as one minus the Shannon entropy normalized by log2 of the number of productive unique sequences. For each patient and control, public and private clones were evaluated within the 100 most prevalent clones. Clones were defined as Susac-specific when absent from the healthy and MS cohorts, from about 1,100 published viral clones and from other ImmuneACCESS disease sequences. In TCRdb, the public reads were trimmed at Q25 with fastp and aligned with MiXCR, with productive beta chains retained. CDR3 protein duplicates are merged, each entry listing the most common genes and DNA. TCRdb's processing, not the study's, gives the V and J calls here. The sample includes about 60,000 distinct CDR3 sequences, with around 94% observed a single time. Roughly 0.2% of the sample is in the top ten clones.

With regard to this clonotype: Its antigen specificity is not known. Per-base quality was not reported, and no clone a single base away is much larger than it.

The chain is assembled from TRBV12-3 or TRBV12-4 and TRBJ2-1, with no confident D gene call. Sequencing was performed on CD8+ T cells from PBMCs. The source is a human donor in good health. The DNA reads TGTGCCAGCAGTTTAGCGGTCGTCGTCCGAACCTACAATGAGCAGTTCTTC. Its product reads: CASSLAVVVRTYNEQFF.